One and the same sample provided the 10 T cell receptor beta chains below, sequenced in a study of CD8+CD57+ T cells in acquired aplastic anemia. Template material for TCR beta VDJ and CDR3 profiling consisted of genomic DNA. TCRdb reprocessed the reads via MiXCR and lists one record per CDR3 protein. The repertoire includes a few hundred thousand distinct CDR3 sequences, 55% to 75% of them detected once, and 3% to 4.5% sits in the top ten. Sequencing used sorted CD4+, CD8+, or CD8+CD57+ T cells (not recorded which) from PBMCs. These receptors all come from a human donor in good health, serving as a control.

The chain recombines TRBV29-1 with TRBJ1-4; 7 nucleotides align to TRBD1. There are 13 residues in the CDR3. Germline assignment: CDR1 SQVTM and CDR2 ANQGSEA. V was pared by 5 bases and J by 7 bases, with 7 bases of the junction left unmatched. CDR3 in amino acids: CSVRRGQSEKLFF. The CDR3 nucleotides read TGCAGCGTTAGAAGGGGGCAGAGTGAAAAACTGTTTTTT.

About this clonotype: At one of its ends the junction is not consistent with the germline gene, which may arise from a read error. CDR3 coding DNA: TGTGCCAGCAGCCTAGGGGGCGAGCAGTACTCCGGGCCGTTC. Translating gives CASSLGGEQYSGPF. The genes are TRBV7-9 and TRBJ2-5; 7 nucleotides line up with TRBD1. The germline V gene has CDR1 SEHNR and CDR2 FQNEAQ (reference sequence). The CDR3 covers 14 residues.

The V call is TRBV20-1, the J call TRBJ1-5, with 7 nucleotides matching TRBD1. There are 14 residues in the CDR3. V dropped 3 bases and J dropped 7; count of bases not matched to a gene: 9. Germline CDR1 DFQATT, CDR2 SNEGSKA (reference sequence). CDR3 region: CSASQGDTEQPQHF. DNA for the CDR3: TGCAGTGCTAGCCAGGGGGACACTGAACAGCCCCAGCATTTT.

This clonotype was picked up a small number of times. V is TRBV15 and J is TRBJ2-7, with D hard to call. The V gene's germline CDR1 is LNHNV and CDR2 YYDKDF (reference sequence). The CDR3 length is 15 residues. The ends were cut back, 0 bases at V and 0 bases at J, with 9 bases in the middle. In DNA, the CDR3 is TGTGCCACCAGCAGAGATCCAGCGAGCTCCTACGAGCAGTACTTC. It encodes CATSRDPASSYEQYF. Combining the CDR3 with reference TRBV15 and TRBJ2-7 gives the whole variable domain DAMVIQNPRYQVTQFGKPVTLSCSQTLNHNVMYWYQQKSSQAPKLLFHYYDKDFNNEADTPDNFQSRRPNTSFCFLDIRSPGLGDTAMYLCATSRDPASSYEQYFGPGTRLTVT.

This clonotype has at least ten counts. The rearrangement joins TRBV10-2 to TRBJ2-7, with 12 bases that match TRBD2. This CDR3 spans 15 amino acids. Germline assignment: CDR1 WSHSY and CDR2 SAAADI. J gave up 5 bases and V 5 bases, and 7 bases lay outside the gene matches. The CDR3 region has the DNA TGCGCCAGCAGTCCTCTAGCGGGGGGGGTAAACGAGCAGTACTTC. It codes for CASSPLAGGVNEQYF.

The rearrangement uses TRBV7-2 and TRBJ2-5; no clear D. The CDR3 runs 15 residues. The germline V gene encodes CDR1 SGHTA and CDR2 FQGNSA. V lost 5 bases and J lost 14, with 27 bases in between. The CDR3 nucleotides read TGTGCCAGCAGCCGCCAGGCCACAGAGCCCCAGTACTTCTACTTC. It yields the protein CASSRQATEPQYFYF.

Comments on this clonotype: An end of the junction differs from the germline gene, which may be a read error. The chain joins TRBV19 to TRBJ1-6, with 9 bases matching TRBD1. This CDR3 comprises 14 residues. Germline lookup yields CDR1 LNHDA and CDR2 SQIVND (reference sequence). This chain's CDR3 is CATWDRATDAELLF. CDR3 DNA: TGTGCCACCTGGGACAGGGCAACCGACGCGGAGCTCCTTTTT.

The V and J genes are TRBV20-1 and TRBJ1-2, with 7 nucleotides matching TRBD1. The ends lost 3 bases at V and 6 bases at J; junction bases unmatched: 10. Germline V lookup: CDR1 DFQATT, CDR2 SNEGSKA (reference sequence). The CDR3 is 14 residues long. The CDR3, as DNA: TGCAGTGCTAGCGGGCCAGGGGGTAGGAATGGCTACACCTTC. Its protein product is CSASGPGGRNGYTF.

The chain uses TRBV11-2 and TRBJ2-3; D unresolved. CDR3 size: 16 residues. Germline assignment: CDR1 SGHAT and CDR2 FQNNGV. Between the trimmed V and J ends, which lost 2 bases and 2 bases, there was a span of 14 bases. CDR3 bases: TGTGCCAGCAGCTTAAATCTAAGGCAGATCACAGATACGCAGTATTTT. This gives the protein CASSLNLRQITDTQYF.

This sequence joins TRBV7-7 and TRBJ2-5; 7 bases agree with TRBD1. Germline lookup yields CDR1 SSHAT and CDR2 FNYEAQ (reference sequence). After removal of 1 base from V and 5 bases from J, the junction contained 7 bases not matched to a gene. The CDR3 is made up of 15 amino acids. As DNA, the CDR3 is TGTGCCAGCAGCTTAGACGAGGGGGCCGGCGAGACCCAGTACTTC. It translates to CASSLDEGAGETQYF.